This TCR beta chain was sequenced in a study of CD8+ T cells in alopecia areata. Study as a whole: A regimen of oral tofacitinib, 5 to 10 mg twice daily, was given to treated patients. Tofacitinib treatment spanned 6 to 18 months, with 6 months off drug afterward. Findings of the study overall: Both scalp clonality and the expanded CD8+ clones among the top 100 showed a significant decrease with tofacitinib.

Comment on this clone: Its antigen is as yet unknown.

It was cDNA, reverse transcribed from extracted RNA, that served as the sequencing template. Assay used: immunoSEQ multiplex PCR; TCRdb lists only in-frame clones, some missing. The data contain fewer than 250,000 clones, under 40% of them singletons. The CDR3 is 14 amino acids. Germline V CDR1 and CDR2: SGHDT, YYEEEE. V dropped 2 bases and J dropped 8 bases, with 16 bases sitting between them. Noted treatment: oral pan-JAK inhibitor, 5-10 mg twice daily. The TCR was taken from a human donor with alopecia areata. The V call is TRBV5-6, the J call TRBJ1-2; D call uncertain. The source was CD4+ T cells sorted from blood, collected between weeks 30 and 35, from a patient treated with tofacitinib. The CDR3 loop is CASSLQLAVRGYTF. The CDR3 bases are TGTGCCAGCAGCTTACAACTCGCGGTCCGCGGCTACACCTTC.